The next 20 T cell receptor beta chains were all read from a single sample in a study of blood T cell repertoires in COVID-19. Produced via immunoSEQ multiplex PCR; TCRdb's table is partial and in-frame only. The data show more than 65,000 clones, with approximately 88% seen just once and around 11% held by the top ten. The sample consisted of peripheral blood. These TCRs come from a human donor in a cohort sampled during active COVID-19.

Here the CDR3 DNA reads TGTGCCAGCTCACGGACAGGGTCCTACGAGCAGTACTTC. It is translated as CASSRTGSYEQYF. V is TRBV18 and J is TRBJ2-7; TRBD1 agrees at 8 bases. This CDR3 spans 13 amino acids. Trimming at V came to 4 bases and at J to 1 base, leaving 0 bases not matched to a gene. Germline assignment: CDR1 KGHSH and CDR2 LQKENI.

The V call is TRBV11-2, the J call TRBJ2-1, with 10 positions matching TRBD2. Germline V CDR1 and CDR2: SGHAT, FQNNGV. This CDR3 spans 15 amino acids. The V gene end was trimmed by 3 bases and the J gene end by 7 bases; junction bases not matched to a gene: 6. In DNA, the CDR3 is TGTGCCAGCAGCTTTCTAGCGGGAGAGGGGAATGAGCAGTTCTTC. Protein: CASSFLAGEGNEQFF.

The chain couples TRBV29-1 to TRBJ2-1, with 7 bases identical to TRBD1. The germline CDR1 and CDR2 sequences are SQVTM and ANQGSEA. The length of the CDR3 is 13 residues. The V and J ends lost 4 bases and 4 bases, in that order; junction bases with no gene match: 4. The CDR3: CSVVGDSYNEQFF. The CDR3 nucleotides are TGCAGCGTTGTTGGGGACAGTTACAATGAGCAGTTCTTC.

V and J are TRBV6-4 and TRBJ2-7, with TRBD1 identical over 7 bases. J gave up 2 bases and V 7 bases, and 8 bases lay outside the gene matches. Germline assignment: CDR1 MRHNA and CDR2 SNTAGT. This CDR3 comprises 14 residues. CDR3 bases: TGTGCCAGCAAACCGGGACAGACTACCTACGAGCAGTACTTC. This translates into CASKPGQTTYEQYF.

The CDR3 spells CASSPVNEQFF. The CDR3 DNA sequence: TGTGCCAGCAGCCCGGTAAATGAGCAGTTCTTC. The J gene is TRBJ2-1, the V gene TRBV28, with D unresolved. The CDR3 loop spans 11 amino acids. In germline, CDR1 is MDHEN, CDR2 SYDVKM. Deletions cut 6 bases from V and 7 bases from J, with 7 bases between. The entire variable domain, with the rest obtained from reference TRBV28 and TRBJ2-1, is as follows: DVKVTQSSRYLVKRTGEKVFLECVQDMDHENMFWYRQDPGLGLRLIYFSYDVKMKEKGDIPEGYSVSREKKERFSLILESASTNQTSMYLCASSPVNEQFFGPGTRLTVL.

The V and J genes are TRBV18 and TRBJ2-7; TRBD1 is a possible D gene (5 bases). The V and J ends lost 0 bases and 6 bases respectively, with 12 bases between them. The V gene's germline CDR1 is KGHSH and CDR2 LQKENI. The CDR3 spans 14 residues. The CDR3 spells CASSPPVDIGEQYF. The CDR3 DNA sequence: TGTGCCAGCTCACCACCGGTGGACATTGGCGAGCAGTACTTC.

This rearrangement joins TRBV5-4 to TRBJ2-2; 7 nucleotides align to TRBD2. Germline CDR1 reads SGHNT; CDR2 reads YYREEE (reference sequence). The ends lost 5 bases at V and 6 bases at J; junction bases unmatched: 10. The CDR3 totals 15 residues. The CDR3 DNA reads as TGTGCCAGCAGGACTCCGGGCGGGGGTTCCGGGGAGCTGTTTTTT. The encoded protein is CASRTPGGGSGELFF.

This chain links TRBV18 with TRBJ2-7; D may be TRBD1 (5 bases). The CDR3 is made up of 15 amino acids. From germline, CDR1 is KGHSH and CDR2 LQKENI. The V and J ends lost 5 bases and 6 bases respectively, with 20 bases between them. CDR3 sequence: CASSSTWTRRGEQYF. Here the CDR3 DNA reads TGTGCCAGCTCATCGACATGGACAAGAAGGGGCGAGCAGTACTTC.

V is TRBV4-2 and J is TRBJ2-2, with 10 bases that match TRBD2. The length of the CDR3 is 19 residues. Germline CDR1 LGHNA, CDR2 YNFKEQ. Trimming at V came to 0 bases and at J to 2 bases, leaving 9 bases not matched to a gene. For the CDR3, the DNA is TGTGCCAGCAGCCAAGAGGAGCTAGCGGGGGCCGTTAACACCGGGGAGCTGTTTTTT. Its translation is CASSQEELAGAVNTGELFF.

This chain links TRBV19 with TRBJ2-1; 9 bases are shared with TRBD2. The CDR3 spans 16 residues. V lost 1 base, J lost 0 bases, and 1 base stayed unmatched. Per the germline V gene, CDR1 is LNHDA and CDR2 is SQIVND (reference sequence). The CDR3 loop is CASSIGSGSSYNEQFF. For the CDR3, the DNA is TGTGCCAGTAGTATAGGTAGCGGGAGCTCCTACAATGAGCAGTTCTTC.

This rearrangement joins TRBV3-1 (or the pseudogene TRBV3-2) to TRBJ1-6; D is possibly TRBD1 (6 bases). V lost 3 bases and J lost 6, with 15 bases in between. The CDR3 has 16 residues. Germline CDR1 and CDR2: LGHDT and YNNKEL (reference sequence). The CDR3 loop is CASSQRGGGSNSPLHF. DNA of the CDR3: TGTGCCAGCAGCCAGCGGGGAGGGGGATCTAATTCACCCCTCCACTTT.

CDR3 protein: CASSPPQDRGGEQYF. In DNA form, the CDR3 reads TGTGCCAGCTCACCCCCTCAGGACAGGGGTGGTGAGCAGTACTTC. V is TRBV18 and J is TRBJ2-7, with 9 positions matching TRBD1. The trim removed 3 bases at V and 7 bases at J, leaving 10 bases unmatched. Germline CDR1 is KGHSH and CDR2 is LQKENI. The CDR3 runs 15 residues. Complete variable domain (other parts from reference TRBV18 and TRBJ2-7): NAGVMQNPRHLVRRRGQEARLRCSPMKGHSHVYWYRQLPEEGLKFMVYLQKENIIDESGMPKERFSAEFPKEGPSILRIQQVVRGDSAAYFCASSPPQDRGGEQYFGPGTRLTVT.

The chain carries TRBV7-6 and TRBJ1-3; D may be TRBD1 (6 bases). This CDR3 has 16 residues. Looked up from germline, CDR1 is SGHVS and CDR2 is FNYEAQ. V lost 0 bases, J lost 6 bases, and 15 bases lay in between. CDR3: CASSLAGEGGINTIYF. CDR3 nucleotide sequence: TGTGCCAGCAGCTTAGCCGGCGAAGGGGGAATAAACACCATATATTTT.

This rearrangement joins TRBV2 to TRBJ2-3; D is possibly TRBD2 (6 bases). With 6 bases removed from V and 0 bases from J, the gap between germline ends came to 10 bases. The CDR3 consists of 14 residues. Germline loops: CDR1 SNHLY, CDR2 FYNNEI. The CDR3 nucleotides are TGTGCCAGCAGAGGCGGGATTAGCACAGATACGCAGTATTTT. Translated, it gives CASRGGISTDTQYF.

In DNA, the CDR3 is TGTGCCAGCAGGGGGACAGCGGGGGACCTTTACAATGAGCAGTTCTTC. Its translation is CASRGTAGDLYNEQFF. The J gene is TRBJ2-1, the V gene TRBV6-4, with D maybe TRBD2 (8 bases). Germline CDR1 and CDR2: MRHNA and SNTAGT. The CDR3 runs to 16 residues. Trimming pared 6 bases from V and 4 bases from J, leaving 19 bases between.

V is TRBV10-1 and J is TRBJ1-5; the match to TRBD1 covers 9 bases. V lost 6 bases and J lost 8; bases outside the gene matches: 11. The CDR3 spans 15 residues. The V gene's germline CDR1 is WNHNN and CDR2 SYGVQD (reference sequence). The CDR3 loop is CASRGQGFEVEPQHF. The CDR3 nucleotides are TGCGCCAGCAGAGGACAGGGGTTTGAAGTAGAGCCCCAGCATTTT.

The rearrangement uses TRBV7-9 and TRBJ1-2; 9 bases line up with TRBD1. J gave up 4 bases and V 3 bases, and 9 bases lay outside the gene matches. The CDR3 length is 16 residues. Germline values: CDR1 SEHNR, CDR2 FQNEAQ (reference sequence). CDR3 coding DNA: TGTGCCAGCAGCTTGCGCACACAGGGGGCGGGCTATGGCTACACCTTC. Translated: CASSLRTQGAGYGYTF.

The chain employs TRBV7-9 and TRBJ1-1; 7 bases are shared with TRBD1. Trimming cost V 3 bases and J 5 bases; bases outside gene matches: 6. The CDR3 has 14 residues. Per germline, CDR1 SEHNR and CDR2 FQNEAQ (reference sequence). The CDR3 nucleotides read TGTGCCAGCAGCTTGCAGGGGGGTCGGACTGAAGCTTTCTTT. Its protein product is CASSLQGGRTEAFF. Complete variable domain (other parts from reference TRBV7-9 and TRBJ1-1): DTGVSQNPRHKITKRGQNVTFRCDPISEHNRLYWYRQTLGQGPEFLTYFQNEAQLEKSRLLSDRFSAERPKGSFSTLEIQRTEQGDSAMYLCASSLQGGRTEAFFGQGTRLTVV.

J is TRBJ2-3 and V is TRBV2, with D possibly being TRBD2 (6 bases). There are 14 residues in the CDR3. Germline CDR1 and CDR2: SNHLY and FYNNEI. Trimming stripped 7 bases from V and 0 bases from J, with 11 bases between. As DNA, the CDR3 is TGTGCCAGCATGGCGGGACTCAGCACAGATACGCAGTATTTT. Residues: CASMAGLSTDTQYF. Complete variable domain (other parts from reference TRBV2 and TRBJ2-3): EPEVTQTPSHQVTQMGQEVILRCVPISNHLYFYWYRQILGQKVEFLVSFYNNEISEKSEIFDDQFSVERPDGSNFTLKIRSTKLEDSAMYFCASMAGLSTDTQYFGPGTRLTVL.

This chain uses TRBV4-1 with TRBJ1-3, with 8 bases that match TRBD1. CDR1 and CDR2 from the germline V gene are MGHRA and YSYEKL. The CDR3 has 15 residues. V shed 1 base, J shed 1 base, and the junction held 0 bases outside the gene matches. The CDR3 DNA is TGCGCCAGCAGCCAAGGACAGGGGTCTGGAAACACCATATATTTT. Residues: CASSQGQGSGNTIYF.